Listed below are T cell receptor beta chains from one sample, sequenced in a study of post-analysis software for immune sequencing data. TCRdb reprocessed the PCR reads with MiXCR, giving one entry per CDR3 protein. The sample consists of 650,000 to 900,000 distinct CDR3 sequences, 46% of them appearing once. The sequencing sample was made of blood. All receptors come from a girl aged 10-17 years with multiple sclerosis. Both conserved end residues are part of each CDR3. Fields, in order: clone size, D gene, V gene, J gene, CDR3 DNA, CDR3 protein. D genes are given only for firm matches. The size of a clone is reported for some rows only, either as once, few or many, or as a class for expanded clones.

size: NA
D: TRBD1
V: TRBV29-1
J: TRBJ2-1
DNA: TGCAGCTCCCGATCAGGGGGCCGGGGCAATGAGCAGTTCTTC
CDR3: CSSRSGGRGNEQFF

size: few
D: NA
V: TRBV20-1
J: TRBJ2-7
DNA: TGCAGTGCCACCAGGCGGAACCTGGGGGAGCAGTACTTC
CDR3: CSATRRNLGEQYF

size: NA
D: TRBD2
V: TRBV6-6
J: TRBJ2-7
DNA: TGTGCCAGCAGTTACTCGAAACTAGCGGGAGACTACGAGCAGTACTTC
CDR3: CASSYSKLAGDYEQYF

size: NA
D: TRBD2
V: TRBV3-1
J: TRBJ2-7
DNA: TGTGCCAGCAGCCACCAGGTAGCGGGAGGCTACGAGCAGTACTTC
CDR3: CASSHQVAGGYEQYF

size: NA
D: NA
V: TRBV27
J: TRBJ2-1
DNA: TGTGCCAGCAGTTTCACAGCCTACAATGAGCAGTTCTTC
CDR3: CASSFTAYNEQFF

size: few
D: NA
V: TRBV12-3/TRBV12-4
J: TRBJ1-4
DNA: TGTGCCAGCAGATTGAGGGGGTGGACAACTAATGAAAAACTGTTTTTT
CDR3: CASRLRGWTTNEKLFF

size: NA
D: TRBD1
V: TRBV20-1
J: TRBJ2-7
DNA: TGCAGTGCTAGCTTCCGGGACAGGGGGCTCTACGAGCAGTACTTC
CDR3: CSASFRDRGLYEQYF

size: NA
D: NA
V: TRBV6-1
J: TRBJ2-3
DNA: TGTGCCAGCAGTGAAGTCTGGGACGGCACAGATACGCGGTATTTT
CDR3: CASSEVWDGTDTRYF

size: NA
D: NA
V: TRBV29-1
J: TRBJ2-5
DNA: TGCAGCGTGAGGACAGCCCCCCGGGGGACCCAGTACTTC
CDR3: CSVRTAPRGTQYF

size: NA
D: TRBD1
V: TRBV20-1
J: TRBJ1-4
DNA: TGCAGTGCTAGACTCCGAGGGGCAGGGGGTGAAAAACGGTTTTTT
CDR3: CSARLRGAGGEKRFF

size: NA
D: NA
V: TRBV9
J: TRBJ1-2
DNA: TGTGCCAGCAGCGTAGGAAGGCAGGGGAACTATGGCTACACCTTC
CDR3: CASSVGRQGNYGYTF

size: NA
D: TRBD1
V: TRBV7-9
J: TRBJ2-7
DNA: TGTGCCAGCAGCTTTGGACAGGTGGGGGAGCAGTACTTC
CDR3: CASSFGQVGEQYF

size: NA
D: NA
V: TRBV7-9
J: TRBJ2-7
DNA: TGTGCCAGCAGCTATCCGGACGGCGGGCAGTTTAACTCCTACGAGCAGTACTTC
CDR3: CASSYPDGGQFNSYEQYF

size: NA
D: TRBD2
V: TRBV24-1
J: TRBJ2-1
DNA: TGTGCCACCAGTGATCCGGGACTAGCGGGAGACGTCTACAATGAGCAGTTCTTC
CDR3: CATSDPGLAGDVYNEQFF

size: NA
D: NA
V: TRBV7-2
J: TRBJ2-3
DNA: TGTGCCAGCAGCTACCTTGGCGATTTGCTGCCCACAGATACGCAGTATTTT
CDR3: CASSYLGDLLPTDTQYF

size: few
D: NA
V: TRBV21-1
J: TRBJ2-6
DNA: TGTGCCAGCAGCAAAGCTCGCTGGGACTTCACAGCCAACGTCCTGACTTTC
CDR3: CASSKARWDFTANVLTF